A selection of T cell receptor beta chains follows, all from one sample in a study of blood T cell repertoires in COVID-19. Produced via immunoSEQ multiplex PCR; TCRdb's table is partial and in-frame only. The sample consists of roughly 70,000 clones, approximately 80% of them appearing once. Material for sequencing was peripheral blood. The source is a human donor in a cohort sampled during active COVID-19. Both conserved end residues are part of each CDR3. The D gene is left open where the match is weak. Size is omitted from some rows. Given values are once, few, many or a class for expanded clones.

J gene: TRBJ1-1
clone size: -
D gene: -
V gene: TRBV7-2
CDR3 DNA: TGTGCCAGCAGCTCCCGTTTGCGGGGCACTGAAGCTTTCTTT
CDR3 protein: CASSSRLRGTEAFF

J gene: TRBJ2-7
clone size: -
D gene: -
V gene: TRBV21-1
CDR3 DNA: TGTGCCAGCAAGAAGGCGGTCCTGAGCTCCTACGAGCAGTACTTC
CDR3 protein: CASKKAVLSSYEQYF

J gene: TRBJ2-7
clone size: -
D gene: TRBD1
V gene: TRBV5-1
CDR3 DNA: TGCGCCAGCAGCTTAGGGACAGGGGACGGCCTTAGCGACGAGCAGTACTTC
CDR3 protein: CASSLGTGDGLSDEQYF

J gene: TRBJ1-2
clone size: -
D gene: -
V gene: TRBV18
CDR3 DNA: TGTGCCAGCTCACCGAAAATAGGGGTTCCCGGCAACGATGGCTACACCTTC
CDR3 protein: CASSPKIGVPGNDGYTF

J gene: TRBJ1-2
clone size: -
D gene: -
V gene: TRBV20-1
CDR3 DNA: TGCAGTGCTAGTCCAACAGGGCTTTATGGCTACACCTTC
CDR3 protein: CSASPTGLYGYTF

J gene: TRBJ1-4
clone size: -
D gene: -
V gene: TRBV28
CDR3 DNA: TGTGCCAGCAGTTTAAGACAGGCAACTAATGAAAAACTGTTTTTT
CDR3 protein: CASSLRQATNEKLFF

J gene: TRBJ2-7
clone size: -
D gene: -
V gene: TRBV27
CDR3 DNA: TGTGCCAGCAGTGCGACTGTCGGGGTGGGCGAGCAGTACTTC
CDR3 protein: CASSATVGVGEQYF

J gene: TRBJ1-2
clone size: -
D gene: TRBD1
V gene: TRBV6-5
CDR3 DNA: TGTGCCAGCAATAGGGACAGGGCCTATGGCTACACCTTC
CDR3 protein: CASNRDRAYGYTF

J gene: TRBJ2-3
clone size: -
D gene: TRBD2
V gene: TRBV24-1
CDR3 DNA: TGTGCCACCAGTGACTGGACTAGCGGGAGGGCCTCAGATACGCAGTATTTT
CDR3 protein: CATSDWTSGRASDTQYF

J gene: TRBJ2-3
clone size: few
D gene: TRBD2
V gene: TRBV25-1
CDR3 DNA: TGTGCCAGCAGTGAGCTAGCGGGAGCGGGAGATACGCAGTATTTT
CDR3 protein: CASSELAGAGDTQYF

J gene: TRBJ2-7
clone size: -
D gene: TRBD1
V gene: TRBV5-1
CDR3 DNA: TGCGCCAGCAGCCCCGGGACAGGGGGCGGCGAGCAGTACTTC
CDR3 protein: CASSPGTGGGEQYF

J gene: TRBJ2-2
clone size: -
D gene: -
V gene: TRBV3-1/TRBV3-2
CDR3 DNA: TGTGCCAGCAGAATAATATCCGGGGAGCTGTTTTTT
CDR3 protein: CASRIISGELFF

J gene: TRBJ2-5
clone size: -
D gene: TRBD2
V gene: TRBV19
CDR3 DNA: TGTGCCAGTAGTTTTGGACTAGTTGAGACCCAGTACTTC
CDR3 protein: CASSFGLVETQYF

J gene: TRBJ2-7
clone size: -
D gene: TRBD1
V gene: TRBV18
CDR3 DNA: TGTGCCAGCTCACAGCAGGGACAGGGCGAGCAGTACTTC
CDR3 protein: CASSQQGQGEQYF

J gene: TRBJ1-1
clone size: -
D gene: -
V gene: TRBV5-1
CDR3 DNA: TGCGCCAGCAGCTTGTGGACAGAGAACACTGAAGCTTTCTTT
CDR3 protein: CASSLWTENTEAFF

J gene: TRBJ2-3
clone size: -
D gene: -
V gene: TRBV29-1
CDR3 DNA: TGCAGCGTTGGATTCTACGGACATGCAGATACGCAGTATTTT
CDR3 protein: CSVGFYGHADTQYF

J gene: TRBJ1-3
clone size: -
D gene: TRBD1
V gene: TRBV19
CDR3 DNA: TGTGCCAGTAGTACCACGCGTCGCGACAGGGCCTTCTCTGGAAACACCATATATTTT
CDR3 protein: CASSTTRRDRAFSGNTIYF

J gene: TRBJ2-2
clone size: -
D gene: -
V gene: TRBV29-1
CDR3 DNA: TGCAGCGCTAGGACACCTACTCCGCGGAACACCGGGGAGCTGTTTTTT
CDR3 protein: CSARTPTPRNTGELFF

J gene: TRBJ2-7
clone size: -
D gene: TRBD2
V gene: TRBV7-2
CDR3 DNA: TGTGCCAGCAGCTTTCTAGCGGGAGGGCCCTACGAGCAGTACTTC
CDR3 protein: CASSFLAGGPYEQYF

J gene: TRBJ1-3
clone size: -
D gene: -
V gene: TRBV11-2
CDR3 DNA: TGTGCCAGCAGCCCTCAGGTGGGGCGATCTGGAAACACCATATATTTT
CDR3 protein: CASSPQVGRSGNTIYF

J gene: TRBJ2-7
clone size: once
D gene: -
V gene: TRBV5-3
CDR3 DNA: TGTGCCAGAAGCTTGAGTTGGACTTTCTGTACCTACGAGCAGTACTTC
CDR3 protein: CARSLSWTFCTYEQYF

J gene: TRBJ2-7
clone size: -
D gene: -
V gene: TRBV28
CDR3 DNA: TGTGCCAGCGGCCCCGGAAGCTGGTGGAGTTACTTC
CDR3 protein: CASGPGSWWSYF

J gene: TRBJ2-7
clone size: -
D gene: TRBD2
V gene: TRBV4-2
CDR3 DNA: TGTGCCAGCAGCCAAGATAATGGAGCGGGGCTCCCCTACGAGCAGTACTTC
CDR3 protein: CASSQDNGAGLPYEQYF

J gene: TRBJ2-7
clone size: -
D gene: TRBD1
V gene: TRBV3-1/TRBV3-2
CDR3 DNA: TGTGCCAGCAGCCACTTCGGGACAGGGGAATCCTACGAGCAGTACTTC
CDR3 protein: CASSHFGTGESYEQYF

J gene: TRBJ2-1
clone size: -
D gene: -
V gene: TRBV7-9
CDR3 DNA: TGTGCCAGCAGCCCCCACCAGGATTACAATGAGCAGTTCTTC
CDR3 protein: CASSPHQDYNEQFF

J gene: TRBJ1-3
clone size: -
D gene: -
V gene: TRBV7-2
CDR3 DNA: TGTGCCAGCAGCCCTACCGGACAGTGGAACACCATATATTTT
CDR3 protein: CASSPTGQWNTIYF

J gene: TRBJ2-2
clone size: -
D gene: -
V gene: TRBV11-1
CDR3 DNA: TGTGCCAGCAGCTTACTCCTCTCCGGGGGTGCCGGGGAGCTGTTTTTT
CDR3 protein: CASSLLLSGGAGELFF

J gene: TRBJ1-5
clone size: -
D gene: -
V gene: TRBV6-2/TRBV6-3
CDR3 DNA: TGTGCCAGCAGCCGGACAGCTCTTGGCAATCAGCCCCAGCATTTT
CDR3 protein: CASSRTALGNQPQHF

J gene: TRBJ2-3
clone size: -
D gene: TRBD1
V gene: TRBV5-6
CDR3 DNA: TGTGCCAGCAGCCTGCCCCGGGACAGGGTAACAGATACGCAGTATTTT
CDR3 protein: CASSLPRDRVTDTQYF

J gene: TRBJ1-4
clone size: -
D gene: -
V gene: TRBV2
CDR3 DNA: TGTGCCAGCAGTGGGCAGGGGTTAAAGGAAAAACTGTTTTTT
CDR3 protein: CASSGQGLKEKLFF

J gene: TRBJ2-3
clone size: -
D gene: TRBD2
V gene: TRBV27
CDR3 DNA: TGTGCCAGCAGTCTCTATAGCGGGAGCCCAGATACGCAGTATTTT
CDR3 protein: CASSLYSGSPDTQYF

J gene: TRBJ1-1
clone size: once
D gene: -
V gene: TRBV5-1
CDR3 DNA: TGCGCCAGCTCAGCTCAGGCTTCAGGGATGAACACTGAAGCTTTCTTT
CDR3 protein: CASSAQASGMNTEAFF

J gene: TRBJ1-6
clone size: -
D gene: TRBD1
V gene: TRBV24-1
CDR3 DNA: TGTGCCACCAGTGATTTTGCAGGGGGAAATTCACCCCTCCACTTT
CDR3 protein: CATSDFAGGNSPLHF

J gene: TRBJ1-3
clone size: once
D gene: TRBD1
V gene: TRBV13
CDR3 DNA: TGTGCCAGCAGCCGGGGACAGGCGAGCTCTGGAAACACCATATATTTT
CDR3 protein: CASSRGQASSGNTIYF

J gene: TRBJ1-4
clone size: once
D gene: -
V gene: TRBV19
CDR3 DNA: TGTGCCAGTAGTACTGACAGAAATGAAAAACTGTTTTTT
CDR3 protein: CASSTDRNEKLFF

J gene: TRBJ1-4
clone size: -
D gene: -
V gene: TRBV2
CDR3 DNA: TGTGCCAGCAGGGGGCCGATGGGTGAAAAACTGTTTTTT
CDR3 protein: CASRGPMGEKLFF